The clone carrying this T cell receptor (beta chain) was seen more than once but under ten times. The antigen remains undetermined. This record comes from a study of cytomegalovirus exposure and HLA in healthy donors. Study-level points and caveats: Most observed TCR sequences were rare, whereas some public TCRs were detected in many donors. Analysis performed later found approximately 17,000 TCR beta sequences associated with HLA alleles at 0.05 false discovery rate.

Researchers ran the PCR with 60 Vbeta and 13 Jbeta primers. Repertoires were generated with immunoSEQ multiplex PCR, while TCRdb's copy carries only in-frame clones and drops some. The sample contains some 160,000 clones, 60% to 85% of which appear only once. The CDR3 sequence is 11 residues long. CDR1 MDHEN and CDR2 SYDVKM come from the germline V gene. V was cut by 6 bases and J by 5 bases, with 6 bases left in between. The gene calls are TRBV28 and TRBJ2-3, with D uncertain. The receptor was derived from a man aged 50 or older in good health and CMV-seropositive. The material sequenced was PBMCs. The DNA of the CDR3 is TGTGCCAGCAGCCTTAAAGATACGCAGTATTTT. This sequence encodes CASSLKDTQYF.